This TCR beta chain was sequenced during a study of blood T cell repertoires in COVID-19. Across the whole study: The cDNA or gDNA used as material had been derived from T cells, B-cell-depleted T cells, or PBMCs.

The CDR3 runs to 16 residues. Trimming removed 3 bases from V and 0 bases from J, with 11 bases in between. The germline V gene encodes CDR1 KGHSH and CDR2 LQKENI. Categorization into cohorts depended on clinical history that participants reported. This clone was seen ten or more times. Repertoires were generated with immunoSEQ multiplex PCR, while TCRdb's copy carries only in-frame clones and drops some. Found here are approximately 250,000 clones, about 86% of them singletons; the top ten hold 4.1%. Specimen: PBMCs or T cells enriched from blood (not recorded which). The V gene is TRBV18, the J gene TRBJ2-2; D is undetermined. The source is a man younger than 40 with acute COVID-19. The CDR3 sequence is CASSPYETSNTGELFF. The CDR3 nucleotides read TGTGCCAGCTCACCGTACGAGACTTCGAACACCGGGGAGCTGTTTTTT.